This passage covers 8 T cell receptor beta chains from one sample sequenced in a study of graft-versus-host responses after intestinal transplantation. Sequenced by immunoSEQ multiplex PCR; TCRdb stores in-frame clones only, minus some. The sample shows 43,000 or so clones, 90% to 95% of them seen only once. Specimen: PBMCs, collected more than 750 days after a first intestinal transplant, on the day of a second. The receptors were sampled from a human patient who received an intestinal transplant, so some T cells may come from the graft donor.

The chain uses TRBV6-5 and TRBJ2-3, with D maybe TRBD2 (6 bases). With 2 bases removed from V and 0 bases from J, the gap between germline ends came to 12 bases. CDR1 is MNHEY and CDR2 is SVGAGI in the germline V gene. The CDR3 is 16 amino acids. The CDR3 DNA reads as TGTGCCAGCAGTTACCTGGGACTCACTAGCACAGATACGCAGTATTTT. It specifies CASSYLGLTSTDTQYF.

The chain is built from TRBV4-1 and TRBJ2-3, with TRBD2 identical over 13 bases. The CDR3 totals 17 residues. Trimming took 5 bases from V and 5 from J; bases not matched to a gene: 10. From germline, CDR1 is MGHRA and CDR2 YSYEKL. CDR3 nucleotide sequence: TGCGCCAGCAGCAGGACTAGCGGGAGACCGCTCGGAGATACGCAGTATTTT. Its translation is CASSRTSGRPLGDTQYF.

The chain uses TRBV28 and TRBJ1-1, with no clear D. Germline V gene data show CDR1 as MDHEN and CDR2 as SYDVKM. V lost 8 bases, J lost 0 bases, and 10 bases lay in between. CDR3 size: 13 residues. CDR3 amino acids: CASSRLMNTEAFF. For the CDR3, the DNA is TGTGCCAGCTCCCGATTAATGAACACTGAAGCTTTCTTT.

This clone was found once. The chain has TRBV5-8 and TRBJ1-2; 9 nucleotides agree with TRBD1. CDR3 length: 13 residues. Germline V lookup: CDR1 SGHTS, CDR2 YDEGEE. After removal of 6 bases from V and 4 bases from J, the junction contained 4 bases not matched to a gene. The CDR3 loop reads CASTPDRGYGYTF. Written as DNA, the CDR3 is TGTGCCAGCACCCCGGACAGGGGCTATGGCTACACCTTC.

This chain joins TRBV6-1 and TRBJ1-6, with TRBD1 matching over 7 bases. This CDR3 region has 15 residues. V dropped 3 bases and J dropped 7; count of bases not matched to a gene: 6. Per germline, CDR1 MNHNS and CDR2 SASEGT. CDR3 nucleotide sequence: TGTGCCAGCAGTGATCAGGGGGGTGGGAATTCACCCCTCCACTTT. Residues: CASSDQGGGNSPLHF.

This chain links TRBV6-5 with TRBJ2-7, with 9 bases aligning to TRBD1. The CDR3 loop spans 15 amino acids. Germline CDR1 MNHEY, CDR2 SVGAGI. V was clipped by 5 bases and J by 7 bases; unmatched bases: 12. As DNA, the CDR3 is TGTGCCAGCAGTCGAGAACAGGGGGCAAGCCGGGAGCAGTACTTC. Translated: CASSREQGASREQYF.

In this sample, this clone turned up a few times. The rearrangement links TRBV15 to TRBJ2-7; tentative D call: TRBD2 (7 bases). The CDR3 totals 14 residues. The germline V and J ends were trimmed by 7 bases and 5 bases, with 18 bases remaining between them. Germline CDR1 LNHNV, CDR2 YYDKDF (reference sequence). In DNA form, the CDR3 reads TGTGCCACCAAAGAGGGGGGGCATGGGGACGAGCAGTACTTC. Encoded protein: CATKEGGHGDEQYF.

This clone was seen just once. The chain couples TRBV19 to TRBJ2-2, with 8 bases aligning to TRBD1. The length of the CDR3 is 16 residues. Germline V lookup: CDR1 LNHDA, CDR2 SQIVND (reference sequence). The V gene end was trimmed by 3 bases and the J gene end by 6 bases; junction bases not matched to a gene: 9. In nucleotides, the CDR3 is TGTGCCAGTAGTATTGATAGGACAGGGAGCCCCGGGGAGCTGTTTTTT. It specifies CASSIDRTGSPGELFF.